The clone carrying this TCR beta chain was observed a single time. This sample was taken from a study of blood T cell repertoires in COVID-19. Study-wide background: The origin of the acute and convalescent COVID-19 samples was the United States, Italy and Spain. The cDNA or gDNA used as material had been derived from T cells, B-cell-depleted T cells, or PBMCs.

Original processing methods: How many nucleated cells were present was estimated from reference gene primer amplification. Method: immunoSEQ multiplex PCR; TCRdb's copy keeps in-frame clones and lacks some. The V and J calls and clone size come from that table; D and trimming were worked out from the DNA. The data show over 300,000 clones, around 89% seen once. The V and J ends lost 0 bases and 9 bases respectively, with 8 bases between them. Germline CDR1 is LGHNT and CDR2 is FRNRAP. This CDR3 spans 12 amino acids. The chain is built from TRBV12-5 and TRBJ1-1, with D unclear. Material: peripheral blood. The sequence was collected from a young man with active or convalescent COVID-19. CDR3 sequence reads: CASGLVANQAFF. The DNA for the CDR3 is TGTGCTAGTGGTTTGGTTGCGAACCAAGCTTTCTTT.